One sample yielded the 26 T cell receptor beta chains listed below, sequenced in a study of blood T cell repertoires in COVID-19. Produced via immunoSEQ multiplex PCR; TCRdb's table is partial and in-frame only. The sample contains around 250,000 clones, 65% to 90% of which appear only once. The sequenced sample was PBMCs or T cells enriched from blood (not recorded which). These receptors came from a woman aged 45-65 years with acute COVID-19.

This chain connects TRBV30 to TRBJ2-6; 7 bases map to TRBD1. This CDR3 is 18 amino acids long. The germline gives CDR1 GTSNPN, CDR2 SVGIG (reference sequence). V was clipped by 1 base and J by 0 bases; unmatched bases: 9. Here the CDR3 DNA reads TGTGCCTGGAGTGCTAAGACAGGGACCACCTCTGGGGCCAACGTCCTGACTTTC. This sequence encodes CAWSAKTGTTSGANVLTF.

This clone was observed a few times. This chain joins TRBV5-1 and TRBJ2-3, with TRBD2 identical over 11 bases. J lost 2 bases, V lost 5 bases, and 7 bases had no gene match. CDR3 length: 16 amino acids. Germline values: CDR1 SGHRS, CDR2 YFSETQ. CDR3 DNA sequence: TGCGCCAGCAGGCCCGGGACTAGCGGAATCACAGATACGCAGTATTTT. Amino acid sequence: CASRPGTSGITDTQYF.

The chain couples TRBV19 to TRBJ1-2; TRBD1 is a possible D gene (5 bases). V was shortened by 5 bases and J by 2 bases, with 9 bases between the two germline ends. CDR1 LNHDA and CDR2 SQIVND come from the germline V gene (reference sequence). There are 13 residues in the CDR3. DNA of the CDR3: TGTGCCAGTAGTCCTGACAGAAACTATGGCTACACCTTC. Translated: CASSPDRNYGYTF.

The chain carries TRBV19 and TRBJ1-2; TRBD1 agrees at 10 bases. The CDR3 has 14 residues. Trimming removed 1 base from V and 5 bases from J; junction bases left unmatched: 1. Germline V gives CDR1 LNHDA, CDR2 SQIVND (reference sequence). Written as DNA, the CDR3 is TGTGCCAGTAGTATAGGGGACAGGGGATATGGCTACACCTTC. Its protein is CASSIGDRGYGYTF.

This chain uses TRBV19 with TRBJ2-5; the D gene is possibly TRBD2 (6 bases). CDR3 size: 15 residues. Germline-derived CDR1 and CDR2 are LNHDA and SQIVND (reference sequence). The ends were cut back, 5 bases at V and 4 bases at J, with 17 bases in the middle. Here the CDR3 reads CASSPQTSPGETQYF. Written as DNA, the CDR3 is TGTGCCAGTAGTCCCCAGACTAGTCCGGGAGAGACCCAGTACTTC.

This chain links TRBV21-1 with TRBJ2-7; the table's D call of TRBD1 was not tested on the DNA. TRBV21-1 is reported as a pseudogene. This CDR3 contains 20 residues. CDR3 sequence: CASSKGRRGRDRVNCDEQYF. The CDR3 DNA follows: TGTGCCAGCAGCAAAGGAAGAAGGGGTCGGGACAGGGTAAATTGTGACGAGCAGTACTTC.

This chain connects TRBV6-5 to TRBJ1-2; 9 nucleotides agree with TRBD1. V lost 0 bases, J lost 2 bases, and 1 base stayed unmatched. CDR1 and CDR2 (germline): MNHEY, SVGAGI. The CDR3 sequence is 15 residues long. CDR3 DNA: TGTGCCAGCAGTTACTCGGGGACAGGGAACTATGGCTACACCTTC. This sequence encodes CASSYSGTGNYGYTF.

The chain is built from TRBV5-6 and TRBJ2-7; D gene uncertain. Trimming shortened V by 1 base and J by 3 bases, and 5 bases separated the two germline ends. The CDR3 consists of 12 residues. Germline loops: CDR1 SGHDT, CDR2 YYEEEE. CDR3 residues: CASSLRYYEQYF. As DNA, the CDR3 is TGTGCCAGCAGCTTGCGCTACTACGAGCAGTACTTC. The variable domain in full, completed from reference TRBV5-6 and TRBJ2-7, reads DAGVTQSPTHLIKTRGQQVTLRCSPKSGHDTVSWYQQALGQGPQFIFQYYEEEERQRGNFPDRFSGHQFPNYSSELNVNALLLGDSALYLCASSLRYYEQYFGPGTRLTVT.

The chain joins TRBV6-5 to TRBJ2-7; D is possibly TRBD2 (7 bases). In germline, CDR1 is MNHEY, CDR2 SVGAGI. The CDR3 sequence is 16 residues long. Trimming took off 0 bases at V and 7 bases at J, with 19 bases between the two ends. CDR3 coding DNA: TGTGCCAGCAGTTACTCCTCGGGGGGCGCATTGGGAGAGCAGTACTTC. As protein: CASSYSSGGALGEQYF.

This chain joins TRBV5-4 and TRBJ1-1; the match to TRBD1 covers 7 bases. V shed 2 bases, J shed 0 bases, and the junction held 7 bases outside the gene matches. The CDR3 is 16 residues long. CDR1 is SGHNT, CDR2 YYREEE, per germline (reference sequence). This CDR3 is CASSFQQGLVNTEAFF. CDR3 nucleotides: TGTGCCAGCAGCTTTCAACAGGGGCTAGTGAACACTGAAGCTTTCTTT.

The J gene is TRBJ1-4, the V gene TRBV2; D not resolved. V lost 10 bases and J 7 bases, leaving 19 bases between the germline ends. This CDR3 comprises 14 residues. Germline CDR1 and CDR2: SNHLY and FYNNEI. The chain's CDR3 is CATQRGNPGEKLFF. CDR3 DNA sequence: TGTGCCACCCAGAGAGGGAATCCGGGTGAAAAACTGTTTTTT.

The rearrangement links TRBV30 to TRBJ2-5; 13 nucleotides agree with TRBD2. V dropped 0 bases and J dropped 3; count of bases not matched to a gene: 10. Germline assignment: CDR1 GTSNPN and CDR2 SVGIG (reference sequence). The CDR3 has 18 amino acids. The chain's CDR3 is CAWSVRWTSGSQKETQYF. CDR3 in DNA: TGTGCCTGGAGTGTAAGATGGACTAGCGGGAGCCAGAAAGAGACCCAGTACTTC.

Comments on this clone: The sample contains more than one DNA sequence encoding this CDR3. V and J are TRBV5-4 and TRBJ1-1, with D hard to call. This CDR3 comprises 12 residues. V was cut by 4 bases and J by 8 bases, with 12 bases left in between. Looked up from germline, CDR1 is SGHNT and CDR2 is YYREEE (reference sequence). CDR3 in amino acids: CASSPGTQEAFF. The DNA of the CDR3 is TGTGCCAGCAGCCCGGGAACCCAAGAAGCTTTCTTT.

The CDR3 nucleotides are TGTGCCAGCAGCTTGAAAGGGGTTAACACTGAAGCTTTCTTT. This sequence encodes CASSLKGVNTEAFF. The chain has TRBV7-9 and TRBJ1-1; D might be TRBD1 (5 bases). The germline CDR1 and CDR2 sequences are SEHNR and FQNEAQ (reference sequence). The CDR3 loop spans 14 amino acids. V was shortened by 3 bases and J by 2 bases, with 10 bases between the two germline ends. Using reference TRBV7-9 and TRBJ1-1 for the parts outside the CDR3, the full variable domain is DTGVSQNPRHKITKRGQNVTFRCDPISEHNRLYWYRQTLGQGPEFLTYFQNEAQLEKSRLLSDRFSAERPKGSFSTLEIQRTEQGDSAMYLCASSLKGVNTEAFFGQGTRLTVV.

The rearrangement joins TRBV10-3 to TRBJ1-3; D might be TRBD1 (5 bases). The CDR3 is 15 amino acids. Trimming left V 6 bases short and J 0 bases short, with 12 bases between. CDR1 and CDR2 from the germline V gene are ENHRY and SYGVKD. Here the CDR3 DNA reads TGTGCCATCAGGGGGGGTTCAGCCTCTGGAAACACCATATATTTT. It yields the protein CAIRGGSASGNTIYF.

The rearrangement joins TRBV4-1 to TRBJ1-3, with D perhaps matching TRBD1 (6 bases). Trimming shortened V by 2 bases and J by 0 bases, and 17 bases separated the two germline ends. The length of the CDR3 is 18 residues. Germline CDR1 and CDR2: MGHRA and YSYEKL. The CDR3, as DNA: TGCGCCAGCAGCCAAATACTGGACAGTTTTAGCTCTGGAAACACCATATATTTT. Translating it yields CASSQILDSFSSGNTIYF.

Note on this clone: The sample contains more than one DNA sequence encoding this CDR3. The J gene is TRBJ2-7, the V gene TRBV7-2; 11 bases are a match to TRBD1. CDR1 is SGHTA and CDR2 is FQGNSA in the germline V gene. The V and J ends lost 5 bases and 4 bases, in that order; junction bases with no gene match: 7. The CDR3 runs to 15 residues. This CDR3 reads CASSPRTGGEYEQYF. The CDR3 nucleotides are TGTGCCAGCAGCCCACGGACAGGGGGCGAATACGAGCAGTACTTC. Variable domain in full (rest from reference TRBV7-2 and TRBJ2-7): GAGVSQSPSNKVTEKGKDVELRCDPISGHTALYWYRQSLGQGLEFLIYFQGNSAPDKSGLPSDRFSAERTGGSVSTLTIQRTQQEDSAVYLCASSPRTGGEYEQYFGPGTRLTVT.

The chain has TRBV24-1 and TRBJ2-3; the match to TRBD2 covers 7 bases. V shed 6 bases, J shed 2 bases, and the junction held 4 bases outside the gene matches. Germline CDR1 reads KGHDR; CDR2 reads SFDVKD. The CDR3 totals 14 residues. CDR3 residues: CATSKRGDTDTQYF. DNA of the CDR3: TGTGCCACCAGTAAGCGGGGAGACACAGATACGCAGTATTTT.

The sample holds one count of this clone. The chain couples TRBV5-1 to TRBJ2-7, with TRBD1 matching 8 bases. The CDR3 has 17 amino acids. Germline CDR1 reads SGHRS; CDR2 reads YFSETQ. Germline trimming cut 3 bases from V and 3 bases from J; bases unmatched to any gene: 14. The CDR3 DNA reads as TGCGCCAGCAGCTCAGGGGGCACGGGCTCCTTAAACTACGAGCAGTACTTC. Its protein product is CASSSGGTGSLNYEQYF.

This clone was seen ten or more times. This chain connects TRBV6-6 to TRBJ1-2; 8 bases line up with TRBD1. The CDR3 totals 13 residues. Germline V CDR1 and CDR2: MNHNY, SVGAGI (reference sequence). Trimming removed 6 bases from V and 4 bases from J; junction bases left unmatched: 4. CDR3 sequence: CASSPDRAYGYTF. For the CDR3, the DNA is TGTGCCAGCAGCCCGGACAGGGCCTATGGCTACACCTTC.

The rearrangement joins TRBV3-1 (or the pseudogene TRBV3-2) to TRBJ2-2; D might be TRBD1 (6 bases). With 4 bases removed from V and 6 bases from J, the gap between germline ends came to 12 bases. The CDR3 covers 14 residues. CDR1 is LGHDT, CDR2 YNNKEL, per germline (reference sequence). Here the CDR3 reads CASSLIQGSGELFF. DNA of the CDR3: TGTGCCAGCAGCCTAATACAGGGTTCCGGGGAGCTGTTTTTT.

CDR3 sequence: CASAAVSHGYTF. DNA for the CDR3: TGTGCCAGCGCCGCTGTTAGTCATGGCTACACCTTC. The chain joins TRBV2 to TRBJ1-2; unclear D gene. Germline loops: CDR1 SNHLY, CDR2 FYNNEI. CDR3 length equals 12 residues. The V and J ends lost 8 bases and 6 bases respectively, with 13 bases between them.

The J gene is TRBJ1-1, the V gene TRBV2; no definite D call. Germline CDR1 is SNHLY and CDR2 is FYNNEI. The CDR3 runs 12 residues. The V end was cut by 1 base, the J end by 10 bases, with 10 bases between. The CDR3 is CASSEVTPGAFF. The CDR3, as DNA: TGTGCCAGCAGTGAAGTTACGCCCGGAGCTTTCTTT. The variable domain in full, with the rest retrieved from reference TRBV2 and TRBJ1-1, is EPEVTQTPSHQVTQMGQEVILRCVPISNHLYFYWYRQILGQKVEFLVSFYNNEISEKSEIFDDQFSVERPDGSNFTLKIRSTKLEDSAMYFCASSEVTPGAFFGQGTRLTVV.

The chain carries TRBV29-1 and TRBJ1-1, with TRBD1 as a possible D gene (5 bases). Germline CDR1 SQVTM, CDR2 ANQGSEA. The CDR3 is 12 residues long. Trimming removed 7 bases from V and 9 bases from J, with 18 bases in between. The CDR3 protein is CSAGGTEGKAFF. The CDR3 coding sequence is TGCAGCGCCGGAGGGACGGAGGGAAAAGCTTTCTTT.

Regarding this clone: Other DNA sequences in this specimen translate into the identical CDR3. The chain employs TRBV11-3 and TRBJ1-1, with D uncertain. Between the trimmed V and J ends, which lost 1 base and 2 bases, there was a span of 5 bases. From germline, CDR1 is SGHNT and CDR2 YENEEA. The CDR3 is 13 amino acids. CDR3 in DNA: TGTGCCAGCAGCTTAGCCCCAAACACTGAAGCTTTCTTT. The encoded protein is CASSLAPNTEAFF.

In nucleotides, the CDR3 is TGTGCCAGCAGTGAAGCGCCTAGCGGGGGGGCGTATGAGCAGTACTTC. Amino acid sequence: CASSEAPSGGAYEQYF. This chain connects TRBV6-1 to TRBJ2-7, with 12 bases matching TRBD2. Germline CDR1 MNHNS, CDR2 SASEGT. This CDR3 has 16 amino acids. Trimming at V came to 0 bases and at J to 7 bases, leaving 7 bases not matched to a gene.